Each of the 29 T cell receptor beta chains below was sequenced from the same sample in a study of Graves' ophthalmopathy and Graves' hyperthyroidism. Amplification from RNA transcripts yielded the TCR beta CDR3 regions. In the first round, RT-PCR was carried out with HTBI primers, and a multiplex PCR formed the second round. TCRdb ran MiXCR on the multiplex PCR reads and lists one entry per CDR3 protein. This sample has around 660,000 distinct CDR3 sequences, with approximately 39% found just once. Source material: peripheral blood. The receptors shown here come from an adult man with Graves' ophthalmopathy.

As for this clonotype: With a much larger clone just one base away, this may be a read error. The chain joins TRBV7-8 to TRBJ1-4; D unclear. The germline V gene has CDR1 SGHVS and CDR2 FQNEAQ. The CDR3 runs to 14 residues. The CDR3 protein is CASSLKPANERLFF. In DNA, the CDR3 is TGTGCCAGCAGCTTGAAACCCGCTAATGAAAGACTGTTTTTT.

This clonotype showed up just a few times. The junction shows a germline mismatch at one end, possibly a read error. This sequence joins TRBV10-2 and TRBJ1-2; the D is unclear. CDR1 is WSHSY, CDR2 SAAADI, per germline. This CDR3 region has 13 residues. The CDR3 is CASSASSGYGYTF. In DNA, the CDR3 is TGTGCCAGCAGTGCCTCTTCGGGCTATGGCTACACCTTC.

About this clonotype itself: This may be a read error, as it is one base from a much larger clone. This chain links TRBV7-2 with TRBJ2-2; D possibly corresponds to TRBD1 (6 bases). Germline V lookup: CDR1 SGHTA, CDR2 FQGNSA. The CDR3 has 14 amino acids. CDR3 DNA sequence: TGTGCCAGCAGTCCTGGGTGGGACACCGGGGAGCCGTTTTTT. Translating it yields CASSPGWDTGEPFF.

Concerning this clonotype: This may come from a read error, since a much larger clone is one base off. The V gene is TRBV11-2, the J gene TRBJ1-2; 9 bases line up with TRBD1. Germline loops: CDR1 SGHAT, CDR2 FQNNGV. There are 15 residues in the CDR3. The ends lost 5 bases at V and 6 bases at J; junction bases unmatched: 10. CDR3 sequence reads: CASSLTGGITNGYTF. DNA for the CDR3: TGTGCCAGCAGCCTGACAGGGGGGATTACCAATGGCTACACCTTC.

The V call is TRBV15, the J call TRBJ1-1, with 12 nucleotides matching TRBD1. Trimming took 7 bases from V and 2 from J; bases not matched to a gene: 8. Germline CDR1 and CDR2: LNHNV and YYDKDF (reference sequence). The CDR3 loop spans 16 amino acids. The CDR3 reads CATTPGQGASNTEAFF. The CDR3 nucleotides are TGTGCCACCACCCCGGGACAGGGGGCTAGTAACACTGAAGCTTTCTTT.

This rearrangement joins TRBV6-6 to TRBJ2-5; 7 nucleotides match TRBD1. After removal of 4 bases from V and 11 bases from J, the junction contained 13 bases not matched to a gene. In germline, CDR1 is MNHNY, CDR2 SVGAGI (reference sequence). The CDR3 has 14 amino acids. CDR3 bases: TGTGCCAGCAGTTTATTGAGAGGGGGCGAGGGGCAGTACTTC. This sequence encodes CASSLLRGGEGQYF.

This clonotype has at least ten counts. The chain combines TRBV15 with TRBJ2-7, with D maybe TRBD2 (6 bases). Per germline, CDR1 LNHNV and CDR2 YYDKDF (reference sequence). CDR3 length equals 15 residues. The ends were cut back, 4 bases at V and 1 base at J, with 14 bases in the middle. The CDR3 loop reads CATSINPGASYEQYF. The CDR3 DNA reads TGTGCCACCAGCATTAACCCGGGAGCTTCCTACGAGCAGTACTTC.

The table lists this clonotype with many counts. The chain employs TRBV24-1 and TRBJ1-4; 8 nucleotides agree with TRBD1. The CDR3 is 12 residues long. J was trimmed by 15 bases and V by 4 bases; bases with no gene match: 6. Germline V gives CDR1 KGHDR, CDR2 SFDVKD. The CDR3 sequence is CATSDRTGLVFF. The CDR3 region has the DNA TGTGCCACCAGTGACAGGACAGGGTTGGTGTTTTTT.

This clonotype showed up many times. The gene calls are TRBV7-2 and TRBJ2-7, with TRBD2 identical over 7 bases. Germline CDR1 reads SGHTA; CDR2 reads FQGNSA. J gave up 4 bases and V 4 bases, and 10 bases lay outside the gene matches. The CDR3 totals 15 residues. In DNA form, the CDR3 reads TGTGCCAGCAGCTACCCCGGGGGGAGGAGGTACGAGCAGTACTTC. This gives the protein CASSYPGGRRYEQYF.

This clonotype has only one observation. The conserved closing phenylalanine or tryptophan is absent in this CDR3, likely reflecting a read error. The rearrangement joins TRBV30 to TRBJ2-5; weak D call: TRBD1 (6 bases). Per germline, CDR1 GTSNPN and CDR2 SVGIG (reference sequence). Trimming left V 8 bases short and J 6 bases short, with 16 bases between. CDR3 length: 12 amino acids. CDR3: CAATGPGKTQYC. CDR3 sequence (DNA): TGTGCCGCTACAGGGCCCGGGAAGACCCAGTACTGC.

The V call is TRBV30, the J call TRBJ1-5; TRBD1 aligns across 7 bases. Germline trimming cut 0 bases from V and 7 bases from J; bases unmatched to any gene: 3. Germline assignment: CDR1 GTSNPN and CDR2 SVGIG (reference sequence). The CDR3 extends over 13 amino acids. CDR3 DNA: TGTGCCTGGAGTGTGCAGGGGGGACAGCCCCAGCATTTT. It codes for CAWSVQGGQPQHF. Drawing the rest from reference TRBV30 and TRBJ1-5, the complete variable domain is SQTIHQWPATLVQPVGSPLSLECTVEGTSNPNLYWYRQAAGRGLQLLFYSVGIGQISSEVPQNLSASRPQDRQFILSSKKLLLSDSGFYLCAWSVQGGQPQHFGDGTRLSIL.

Only a few counts were recorded for this clonotype. The rearrangement joins TRBV19 to TRBJ2-2; no reliable D call. From germline, CDR1 is LNHDA and CDR2 SQIVND (reference sequence). The V end lost 7 bases, the J end lost 3 bases, and 12 bases lay between the germline ends. The CDR3 is made up of 14 amino acids. Here the CDR3 DNA reads TGTGCCAGTATGGTCAGGCCCCACACCGGGGAGCTGTTTTTT. Residues: CASMVRPHTGELFF.

A note on this clonotype: Compared with germline, one end of the junction differs, possibly owing to a read error. The genes are TRBV7-9 and TRBJ1-5; D is uncertain. The germline CDR1 and CDR2 sequences are SEHNR and FQNEAQ (reference sequence). There are 14 residues in the CDR3. The CDR3 DNA follows: TGTGCCAGCAGCTTGTCTGAGGGCAATGAGCCCCAGCATTTT. Encoded protein: CASSLSEGNEPQHF.

This clonotype has ten or more counts. The chain couples TRBV5-1 to TRBJ2-5; D is perhaps TRBD1 (5 bases). In germline, CDR1 is SGHRS, CDR2 YFSETQ. The length of the CDR3 is 14 residues. Trimming removed 6 bases from V and 5 bases from J, with 17 bases in between. The CDR3 region has the DNA TGCGCCAGCACCTCGTTGGGGCACGGGGAGACCCAGTACTTC. Translated, it gives CASTSLGHGETQYF.

This clonotype occurred many times. V and J are TRBV20-1 and TRBJ2-7; 11 nucleotides align to TRBD2. The CDR3 runs to 15 residues. Germline trimming cut 0 bases from V and 6 bases from J; bases unmatched to any gene: 7. The germline CDR1 and CDR2 sequences are DFQATT and SNEGSKA (reference sequence). CDR3 loop: CSARDPLAGESEQYF. The CDR3, as DNA: TGCAGTGCTAGAGATCCACTAGCGGGGGAGAGCGAGCAGTACTTC.

This clonotype was picked up a small number of times. The chain combines TRBV12-3 or TRBV12-4 with TRBJ2-7, with D perhaps matching TRBD1 (8 bases). V lost 7 bases and J lost 0, with 16 bases in between. CDR3 length: 15 residues. CDR3 coding DNA: TGTGCCAGCAACCGACAGGGGAGGGGCTCCTACGAGCAGTACTTC. The encoded protein is CASNRQGRGSYEQYF.

The rearrangement links TRBV10-3 to TRBJ2-7; TRBD2 matches at 10 bases. Germline CDR1 ENHRY, CDR2 SYGVKD. Trimming took 10 bases from V and 7 from J; bases not matched to a gene: 19. There are 16 residues in the CDR3. The CDR3 here is CASYRGSGRASGEQYF. CDR3 in DNA: TGTGCCAGCTACAGGGGGAGCGGGAGGGCCTCGGGAGAGCAGTACTTC.

This clonotype appeared many times. This rearrangement joins TRBV9 to TRBJ1-1; no clear D. Per germline, CDR1 SGDLS and CDR2 YYNGEE. The V gene lost 0 bases and the J gene lost 4 bases, with 7 bases spanning the gap. The CDR3 extends over 13 amino acids. In DNA form, the CDR3 reads TGTGCCAGCAGCGTAGGGGCGGGCACTGAAGCTTTCTTT. Translating it yields CASSVGAGTEAFF.

The rearrangement joins TRBV7-9 to TRBJ1-1; TRBD1 is a possible D gene (6 bases). CDR3 length: 15 residues. Germline values: CDR1 SEHNR, CDR2 FQNEAQ (reference sequence). The V end was cut by 3 bases, the J end by 3 bases, with 14 bases between. The CDR3 loop reads CASSLTGARDTEAFF. Here the CDR3 DNA reads TGTGCCAGCAGCTTGACGGGGGCACGGGACACTGAAGCTTTCTTT.

This clonotype was recorded many times. The chain carries TRBV7-8 and TRBJ1-4; 8 positions agree with TRBD1. CDR1 and CDR2 from the germline V gene are SGHVS and FQNEAQ. The CDR3 covers 15 residues. The V gene end was trimmed by 2 bases and the J gene end by 8 bases; junction bases not matched to a gene: 7. The CDR3 sequence is CASSLPGQGKEKLFF. The DNA of the CDR3 is TGTGCCAGCAGCTTACCCGGACAGGGAAAAGAAAAACTGTTTTTT.

This chain connects TRBV7-9 to TRBJ2-5; the D is unclear. Germline CDR1 reads SEHNR; CDR2 reads FQNEAQ (reference sequence). The CDR3 extends over 13 amino acids. V was trimmed by 3 bases and J by 2 bases, leaving 7 bases between them. The CDR3, as DNA: TGTGCCAGCAGCTTCCTCGGGCAAGAGACCCAGTACTTC. Its translation is CASSFLGQETQYF. Full variable domain (missing parts from reference TRBV7-9 and TRBJ2-5): DTGVSQNPRHKITKRGQNVTFRCDPISEHNRLYWYRQTLGQGPEFLTYFQNEAQLEKSRLLSDRFSAERPKGSFSTLEIQRTEQGDSAMYLCASSFLGQETQYFGPGTRLLVL.

This clonotype came up a few times. V and J are TRBV20-1 and TRBJ1-5, with 7 bases lining up with TRBD1. The germline V gene has CDR1 DFQATT and CDR2 SNEGSKA (reference sequence). This CDR3 has 14 residues. The V gene end was trimmed by 6 bases and the J gene end by 5 bases; junction bases not matched to a gene: 10. CDR3 DNA sequence: TGCAGTGCCCCTTATGGGACAGTGGATCAGCCCCAGCATTTT. Protein product: CSAPYGTVDQPQHF.

This sequence joins TRBV19 and TRBJ2-7; the D gene is possibly TRBD1 (6 bases). The V gene lost 3 bases and the J gene lost 3 bases, with 12 bases spanning the gap. Germline lookup yields CDR1 LNHDA and CDR2 SQIVND (reference sequence). The CDR3 contains 14 residues. The chain's CDR3 is CASSILTGDYEQYF. CDR3 DNA sequence: TGTGCCAGTAGTATCTTGACAGGCGACTACGAGCAGTACTTC.

This clonotype has a count of ten or more. The chain combines TRBV7-9 with TRBJ1-5, with TRBD1 matching over 7 bases. The V gene's germline CDR1 is SEHNR and CDR2 FQNEAQ (reference sequence). The CDR3 loop spans 15 amino acids. V lost 5 bases to trimming and J lost 5 bases; unmatched junction nucleotides: 9. This CDR3 is CASSPGGDRDQPQHF. In nucleotides, the CDR3 is TGTGCCAGCAGCCCAGGGGGGGATCGGGATCAGCCCCAGCATTTT.

This clonotype was counted at least ten times. The chain links TRBV7-2 to TRBJ1-1; D remains unclear. There are 14 residues in the CDR3. CDR1 and CDR2 from the germline V gene are SGHTA and FQGNSA. V shed 3 bases and J shed 1 base, with 9 bases lying between them. CDR3 in DNA: TGTGCCAGCAGCTTTTATAACAAGAACACTGAAGCTTTCTTT. Protein product: CASSFYNKNTEAFF.

This clonotype has a single count. The chain links TRBV11-1 to TRBJ1-1; weak D call: TRBD1 (5 bases). Between the trimmed V and J ends, which lost 8 bases and 7 bases, there was a span of 14 bases. This CDR3 comprises 12 residues. Germline CDR1 reads SGHAT; CDR2 reads FQDESV (reference sequence). The chain's CDR3 is CASSPRDSEAFF. CDR3 DNA sequence: TGTGCCAGCTCACCACGTGACAGTGAAGCTTTCTTT.

This clonotype was recorded once. This may arise from a read error, as a much more abundant clone is one base away. The rearrangement uses TRBV9 and TRBJ2-7; D is ambiguous. The CDR3 sequence is 13 residues long. The germline gives CDR1 SGDLS, CDR2 YYNGEE. In DNA, the CDR3 is TGTGCCAGCGGCGTAAGGTACTCCTACGAGCAGTACTTC. Residues: CASGVRYSYEQYF.

This clonotype came up many times. The genes are TRBV15 and TRBJ1-1; D ambiguous. Germline V CDR1 and CDR2: LNHNV, YYDKDF (reference sequence). Trimming cost V 1 base and J 3 bases, with 9 bases left between them. CDR3 size: 14 residues. This chain's CDR3 is CATSRGGGDTEAFF. CDR3 nucleotides: TGTGCCACCAGCAGAGGAGGCGGGGACACTGAAGCTTTCTTT.

The chain recombines TRBV7-9 with TRBJ2-7; TRBD2 agrees at 11 bases. The end of the DNA aligns better with TRBJ2-1, so the J call may be wrong. Germline V gene sequence: CDR1 SEHNR, CDR2 FQNEAQ (reference sequence). The CDR3 extends over 15 amino acids. The DNA for the CDR3 is TGTGCCAGCAGCGCGCCGGGACTAGCGGACAATGAGCAGTTCTTC. It specifies CASSAPGLADNEQFF.